These 31 T cell receptor beta chains share one sample of origin, sequenced in a study of blood T cell repertoires in COVID-19. Sequencing used immunoSEQ multiplex PCR; TCRdb keeps in-frame clones, though not all of them. The table records around 170,000 clones, 80% to 90% of them present only once. The material sequenced was peripheral blood. The source is a man between 18 and 35 years old who had recovered from COVID-19.

The rearrangement uses TRBV7-2 and TRBJ1-6; D is perhaps TRBD1 (5 bases). Looked up from germline, CDR1 is SGHTA and CDR2 is FQGNSA. V was trimmed by 8 bases and J by 9 bases, leaving 14 bases between them. The CDR3 loop spans 13 amino acids. The CDR3 reads CASSGTDFSPLHF. The CDR3, as DNA: TGTGCCAGCTCCGGGACTGATTTTTCACCCCTCCACTTT.

The CDR3, as DNA: TGTGCCAGCAGCTTCGGAACGGGACAGCCATTCTACGAGCAGTACTTC. The encoded protein is CASSFGTGQPFYEQYF. The chain carries TRBV7-9 and TRBJ2-7; the match to TRBD1 covers 7 bases. Trimming cost V 3 bases and J 3 bases; bases outside gene matches: 11. The germline V gene encodes CDR1 SEHNR and CDR2 FQNEAQ (reference sequence). This CDR3 contains 16 residues.

The CDR3 region is CAISEVGLAGGPLSYEQYF. In DNA form, the CDR3 reads TGTGCCATCAGTGAGGTGGGACTAGCGGGAGGGCCGTTATCCTACGAGCAGTACTTC. The chain recombines TRBV10-3 with TRBJ2-7; TRBD2 matches at 16 bases. This CDR3 region has 19 residues. Germline values: CDR1 ENHRY, CDR2 SYGVKD. Trimming took 2 bases from V and 1 from J; bases not matched to a gene: 8.

The chain links TRBV3-1 (or the pseudogene TRBV3-2) to TRBJ1-1, with 9 bases that match TRBD1. The CDR3 is 14 residues long. Germline V CDR1 and CDR2: LGHDT, YNNKEL (reference sequence). J gave up 11 bases and V 2 bases, and 9 bases lay outside the gene matches. CDR3 DNA sequence: TGTGCCAGCAGCCAAAAGGGACAGGGAATTTCGGCTTTCTTT. Protein sequence: CASSQKGQGISAFF.

Here the CDR3 reads CASSPPSQGARTGELFF. In DNA form, the CDR3 reads TGCGCCAGCAGCCCCCCCTCGCAGGGGGCGCGCACCGGGGAGCTGTTTTTT. The chain is built from TRBV5-1 and TRBJ2-2, with 8 bases matching TRBD1. V lost 4 bases to trimming and J lost 4 bases; unmatched junction nucleotides: 12. CDR1 and CDR2 from the germline V gene are SGHRS and YFSETQ. The CDR3 runs to 17 residues.

This chain joins TRBV5-6 and TRBJ2-7; perhaps TRBD2 as D (6 bases). Germline lookup yields CDR1 SGHDT and CDR2 YYEEEE. Trimming left V 1 base short and J 6 bases short, with 8 bases between. The CDR3 runs to 12 residues. The CDR3 loop is CASSLSRGEQYF. The CDR3 DNA reads as TGTGCCAGCAGCTTGTCGCGGGGCGAGCAGTACTTC. Using reference TRBV5-6 and TRBJ2-7 for the parts outside the CDR3, the full variable domain is DAGVTQSPTHLIKTRGQQVTLRCSPKSGHDTVSWYQQALGQGPQFIFQYYEEEERQRGNFPDRFSGHQFPNYSSELNVNALLLGDSALYLCASSLSRGEQYFGPGTRLTVT.

The V call is TRBV4-2, the J call TRBJ2-7; 8 nucleotides match TRBD1. V lost 1 base to trimming and J lost 6 bases; unmatched junction nucleotides: 2. CDR3 length: 13 amino acids. The V gene's germline CDR1 is LGHNA and CDR2 YNFKEQ. The CDR3 sequence: CASSQGQGAEQYF. Written as DNA, the CDR3 is TGTGCCAGCAGCCAAGGGCAGGGGGCCGAGCAGTACTTC.

The V and J genes are TRBV29-1 and TRBJ2-5; 14 nucleotides align to TRBD2. The CDR3 is 15 residues long. The ends lost 8 bases at V and 0 bases at J; junction bases unmatched: 5. Per the germline V gene, CDR1 is SQVTM and CDR2 is ANQGSEA. CDR3 in DNA: TGCAGCCAGAAGGGACTAGCGGGAGACCAAGAGACCCAGTACTTC. Its translation is CSQKGLAGDQETQYF.

This rearrangement joins TRBV9 to TRBJ2-5, with a possible D match to TRBD2 (6 bases). The CDR3 covers 16 residues. Germline V lookup: CDR1 SGDLS, CDR2 YYNGEE. V was pared by 0 bases and J by 2 bases, with 14 bases between. The CDR3 loop is CASSVEAGMVQETQYF. CDR3 in DNA: TGTGCCAGCAGCGTAGAGGCGGGGATGGTACAAGAGACCCAGTACTTC.

The V and J genes are TRBV24-1 and TRBJ2-2; D may be TRBD1 (5 bases). CDR1 is KGHDR, CDR2 SFDVKD, per germline. Deletions cut 4 bases from V and 1 base from J, with 12 bases between. The CDR3 runs 16 residues. CDR3 DNA: TGTGCCACCAGTGACCTGGGGCAGGGGAACACCGGGGAGCTGTTTTTT. As protein: CATSDLGQGNTGELFF.

This chain uses TRBV24-1 with TRBJ2-7; TRBD2 agrees at 10 bases. V lost 2 bases and J lost 0; bases outside the gene matches: 3. CDR1 is KGHDR, CDR2 SFDVKD, per germline. The CDR3 sequence is 16 residues long. CDR3 region: CATSDSGTSDSYEQYF. Here the CDR3 DNA reads TGTGCCACCAGTGATTCCGGGACTAGCGACTCCTACGAGCAGTACTTC.

The chain combines TRBV5-1 with TRBJ2-5; D may be TRBD1 (6 bases). The V gene lost 4 bases and the J gene lost 2 bases, with 12 bases spanning the gap. The CDR3 runs to 14 residues. The germline CDR1 and CDR2 sequences are SGHRS and YFSETQ. The CDR3 loop reads CASSGGQQQETQYF. The CDR3 coding sequence is TGCGCCAGCAGCGGTGGACAGCAACAAGAGACCCAGTACTTC.

This chain uses TRBV5-1 with TRBJ2-2; no firm D call. The CDR3 runs to 12 residues. Germline CDR1 reads SGHRS; CDR2 reads YFSETQ. V gave up 1 base and J gave up 7 bases, with 5 bases separating them. The CDR3 sequence is CASSLKLGELFF. The CDR3, as DNA: TGCGCCAGCAGCTTGAAGCTCGGGGAGCTGTTTTTT. The variable domain in full, with the rest retrieved from reference TRBV5-1 and TRBJ2-2, is KAGVTQTPRYLIKTRGQQVTLSCSPISGHRSVSWYQQTPGQGLQFLFEYFSETQRNKGNFPGRFSGRQFSNSRSEMNVSTLELGDSALYLCASSLKLGELFFGEGSRLTVL.

The chain couples TRBV5-4 to TRBJ1-2; D remains unclear. Looked up from germline, CDR1 is SGHNT and CDR2 is YYREEE (reference sequence). The CDR3 runs to 14 residues. V lost 5 bases and J 0 bases, leaving 11 bases between the germline ends. CDR3 coding DNA: TGTGCCAGCAGTAATTTGAGAACTAACTATGGCTACACCTTC. Its translation: CASSNLRTNYGYTF.

This clone was seen a single time. The V and J genes are TRBV5-1 and TRBJ2-7, with 10 bases fitting TRBD1. The J segment lost 2 bases and the V segment lost 0 bases, leaving 5 bases of the junction unmatched. The length of the CDR3 is 16 residues. In germline, CDR1 is SGHRS, CDR2 YFSETQ. CDR3 protein: CASSLGTGGVPYEQYF. Written as DNA, the CDR3 is TGCGCCAGCAGCTTGGGGACAGGGGGTGTCCCCTACGAGCAGTACTTC. The whole variable domain, filled in from reference TRBV5-1 and TRBJ2-7, reads KAGVTQTPRYLIKTRGQQVTLSCSPISGHRSVSWYQQTPGQGLQFLFEYFSETQRNKGNFPGRFSGRQFSNSRSEMNVSTLELGDSALYLCASSLGTGGVPYEQYFGPGTRLTVT.

The chain uses TRBV25-1 and TRBJ1-1, with D maybe TRBD1 (6 bases). The germline gives CDR1 MGHDK, CDR2 SYGVNS. This CDR3 has 13 residues. Between the trimmed V and J ends, which lost 6 bases and 8 bases, there was a span of 16 bases. The CDR3 coding sequence is TGTGCCAGCAGCCCCGGGGGGCCAAAAGAAGCTTTCTTT. It is translated as CASSPGGPKEAFF.

This chain uses TRBV7-3 with TRBJ2-2; the match to TRBD1 covers 9 bases. The length of the CDR3 is 17 residues. The trim removed 5 bases at V and 4 bases at J, leaving 11 bases unmatched. Germline assignment: CDR1 SGHTA and CDR2 FQGTGA. The CDR3 bases are TGTGCCAGCAGCCAGATTTCCGGGACAGGGTTCACCGGGGAGCTGTTTTTT. It translates to CASSQISGTGFTGELFF.

This clone was seen a handful of times. The CDR3 protein is CASREGLAGKELFF. CDR3 coding DNA: TGTGCCAGCAGAGAGGGACTAGCGGGAAAGGAGCTGTTTTTT. This sequence joins TRBV2 and TRBJ2-2, with 13 bases identical to TRBD2. The ends lost 6 bases at V and 10 bases at J; junction bases unmatched: 5. The CDR3 length is 14 residues. The germline V gene has CDR1 SNHLY and CDR2 FYNNEI.

The V and J genes are TRBV5-4 and TRBJ2-7, with 10 nucleotides matching TRBD2. This CDR3 is 17 amino acids long. The trim removed 0 bases at V and 9 bases at J, leaving 15 bases unmatched. Germline lookup yields CDR1 SGHNT and CDR2 YYREEE (reference sequence). CDR3 loop: CASSLAGGIAGGPGQYF. DNA for the CDR3: TGTGCCAGCAGCTTGGCCGGGGGAATAGCGGGAGGCCCCGGGCAGTACTTC. Together with reference TRBV5-4 and TRBJ2-7, the CDR3 gives the full variable domain: ETGVTQSPTHLIKTRGQQVTLRCSSQSGHNTVSWYQQALGQGPQFIFQYYREEENGRGNFPPRFSGLQFPNYSSELNVNALELDDSALYLCASSLAGGIAGGPGQYFGPGTRLTVT.

The rearrangement links TRBV3-1 (or the pseudogene TRBV3-2) to TRBJ2-5; D is undetermined. This CDR3 has 17 amino acids. V was pared by 1 base and J by 2 bases, with 17 bases between. Per germline, CDR1 LGHDT and CDR2 YNNKEL (reference sequence). As DNA, the CDR3 is TGTGCCAGCAGCCAAGTAGAGAGTACAGCCGAACAAGAGACCCAGTACTTC. Translated, it gives CASSQVESTAEQETQYF.

Here the CDR3 reads CASSEGSPGRYGYTF. In DNA, the CDR3 is TGTGCCAGCAGTGAAGGGTCACCGGGTCGCTATGGCTACACCTTC. The chain uses TRBV6-1 and TRBJ1-2; D is uncertain. This CDR3 comprises 15 residues. Germline lookup yields CDR1 MNHNS and CDR2 SASEGT. V dropped 1 base and J dropped 4 bases, with 13 bases sitting between them.

The chain is built from TRBV19 and TRBJ1-4, with a weak D call TRBD1 (6 bases). Germline-derived CDR1 and CDR2 are LNHDA and SQIVND (reference sequence). CDR3 length: 14 amino acids. V was cut by 6 bases and J by 4 bases, with 12 bases left in between. As DNA, the CDR3 is TGTGCCAGTAGCGGGGGGGCACTTAATGAAAAACTGTTTTTT. This sequence encodes CASSGGALNEKLFF.

The chain is built from TRBV10-1 and TRBJ1-4; D is perhaps TRBD1 (5 bases). CDR3 length: 15 residues. Trimming left V 2 bases short and J 8 bases short, with 15 bases between. The germline V gene encodes CDR1 WNHNN and CDR2 SYGVQD (reference sequence). CDR3 in amino acids: CASSEEKTGIEKLFF. The CDR3, as DNA: TGCGCCAGCAGTGAGGAGAAAACAGGAATCGAAAAACTGTTTTTT.

The chain carries TRBV11-2 and TRBJ2-4, with 7 nucleotides matching TRBD2. V dropped 5 bases and J dropped 6; count of bases not matched to a gene: 13. The CDR3 has 16 amino acids. CDR1 SGHAT and CDR2 FQNNGV come from the germline V gene. CDR3 amino acids: CASSPSGGIERNIQYF. In DNA, the CDR3 is TGTGCCAGCAGCCCTTCGGGGGGAATAGAGAGAAACATTCAGTACTTC. Based on the CDR3 plus reference TRBV11-2 and TRBJ2-4, the full variable domain is EAGVAQSPRYKIIEKRQSVAFWCNPISGHATLYWYQQILGQGPKLLIQFQNNGVVDDSQLPKDRFSAERLKGVDSTLKIQPAKLEDSAVYLCASSPSGGIERNIQYFGAGTRLSVL.

Comment on this clone: The identical CDR3 is also encoded by other nucleotide sequences in the sample. The chain uses TRBV19 and TRBJ1-1; the D gene is possibly TRBD1 (5 bases). The ends were cut back, 1 base at V and 4 bases at J, with 7 bases in the middle. Germline V gives CDR1 LNHDA, CDR2 SQIVND (reference sequence). There are 13 residues in the CDR3. CDR3 in DNA: TGTGCCAGTAGTATAGGGGGGGGCACTGAAGCTTTCTTT. This gives the protein CASSIGGGTEAFF.

The chain recombines TRBV19 with TRBJ1-5; 12 positions agree with TRBD1. The germline V gene has CDR1 LNHDA and CDR2 SQIVND (reference sequence). The J segment lost 7 bases and the V segment lost 8 bases, leaving 9 bases of the junction unmatched. This CDR3 region has 15 residues. The CDR3 spells CASELGQGARQPQHF. In DNA form, the CDR3 reads TGTGCCAGTGAGCTGGGACAGGGGGCGCGGCAGCCCCAGCATTTT.

The gene calls are TRBV4-1 and TRBJ2-7; D gene ambiguous. V was trimmed by 1 base and J by 1 base, leaving 5 bases between them. In germline, CDR1 is MGHRA, CDR2 YSYEKL. CDR3 size: 13 residues. In DNA, the CDR3 is TGCGCCAGCAGCCAAGTGCGGTCCTACGAGCAGTACTTC. It is translated as CASSQVRSYEQYF.

The J gene is TRBJ1-2, the V gene TRBV28; possibly TRBD1 for D (6 bases). The CDR3 runs 12 residues. The V gene's germline CDR1 is MDHEN and CDR2 SYDVKM. Trimming removed 2 bases at V and 8 bases at J, with 9 bases between. CDR3 residues: CASSLIQGGYTF. CDR3 DNA sequence: TGTGCCAGCAGTTTAATACAGGGAGGCTACACCTTC.

The gene calls are TRBV27 and TRBJ2-5; TRBD1 might be the D (5 bases). CDR1 and CDR2 from the germline V gene are MNHEY and SMNVEV (reference sequence). There are 15 residues in the CDR3. The V and J ends lost 5 bases and 0 bases respectively, with 13 bases between them. CDR3 protein: CASSPRQTYQETQYF. The DNA for the CDR3 is TGTGCCAGCAGTCCCAGACAGACGTACCAAGAGACCCAGTACTTC.

The rearrangement joins TRBV10-3 to TRBJ2-5; the D is unclear. V lost 10 bases, J lost 0 bases, and 21 bases lay in between. This CDR3 is built from 16 residues. In germline, CDR1 is ENHRY, CDR2 SYGVKD. In DNA, the CDR3 is TGTGCCAACGCCAATGAGCACCCACCTCACCAAGAGACCCAGTACTTC. Translating it yields CANANEHPPHQETQYF.

This clone was recorded once. The J gene is TRBJ1-4, the V gene TRBV3-1 (or the pseudogene TRBV3-2); D possibly corresponds to TRBD1 (5 bases). Trimming took off 2 bases at V and 5 bases at J, with 12 bases between the two ends. This CDR3 contains 15 residues. The germline V gene has CDR1 LGHDT and CDR2 YNNKEL (reference sequence). The CDR3 region is CASSQMTGGNEKLFF. CDR3 nucleotide sequence: TGTGCCAGCAGCCAAATGACGGGGGGAAATGAAAAACTGTTTTTT.